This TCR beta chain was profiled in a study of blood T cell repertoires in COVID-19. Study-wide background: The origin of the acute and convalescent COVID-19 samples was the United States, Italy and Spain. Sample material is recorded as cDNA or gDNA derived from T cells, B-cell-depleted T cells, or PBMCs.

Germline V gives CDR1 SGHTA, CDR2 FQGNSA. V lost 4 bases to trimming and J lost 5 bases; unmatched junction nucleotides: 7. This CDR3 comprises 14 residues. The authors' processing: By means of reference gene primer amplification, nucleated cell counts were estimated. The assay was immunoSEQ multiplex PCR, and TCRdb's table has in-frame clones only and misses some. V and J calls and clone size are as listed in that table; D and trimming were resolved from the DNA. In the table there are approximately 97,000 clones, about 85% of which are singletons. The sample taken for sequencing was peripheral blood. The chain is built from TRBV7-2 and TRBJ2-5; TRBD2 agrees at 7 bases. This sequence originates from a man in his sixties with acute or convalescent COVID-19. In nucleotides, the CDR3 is TGTGCCAGCAGCTCGCGGACTAGTCACGAGACCCAGTACTTC. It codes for CASSSRTSHETQYF.